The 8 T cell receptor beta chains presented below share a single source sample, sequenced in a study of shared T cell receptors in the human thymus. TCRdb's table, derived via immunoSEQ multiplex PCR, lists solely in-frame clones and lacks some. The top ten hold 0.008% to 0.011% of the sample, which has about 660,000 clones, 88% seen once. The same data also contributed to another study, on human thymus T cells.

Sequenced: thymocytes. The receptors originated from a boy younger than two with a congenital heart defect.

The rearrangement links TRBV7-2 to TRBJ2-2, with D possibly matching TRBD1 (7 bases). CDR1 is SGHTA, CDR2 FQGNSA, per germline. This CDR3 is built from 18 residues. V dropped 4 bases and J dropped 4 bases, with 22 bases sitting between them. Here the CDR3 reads CASSCEFGGGDGTGELFF. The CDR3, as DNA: TGTGCCAGCAGCTGTGAGTTTGGAGGGGGCGATGGCACCGGGGAGCTGTTTTTT.

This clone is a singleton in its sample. The CDR3 DNA sequence: TGTGCCAGCAGCGCAGAGTCCGCCACGGAGTCCGACTACAATGAGCAGTTCTTC. Encoded protein: CASSAESATESDYNEQFF. The V call is TRBV7-9, the J call TRBJ2-1; no clear D. Germline V gene lookup returns CDR1 SEHNR and CDR2 FQNEAQ (reference sequence). Trimming pared 5 bases from V and 3 bases from J, leaving 23 bases between. CDR3 length equals 18 residues.

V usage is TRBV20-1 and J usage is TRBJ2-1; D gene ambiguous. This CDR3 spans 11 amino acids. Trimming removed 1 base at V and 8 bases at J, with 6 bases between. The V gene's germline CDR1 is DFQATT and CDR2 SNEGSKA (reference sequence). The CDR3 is CSARAFDEQFF. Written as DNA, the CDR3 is TGCAGTGCTAGAGCGTTCGATGAGCAGTTCTTC.

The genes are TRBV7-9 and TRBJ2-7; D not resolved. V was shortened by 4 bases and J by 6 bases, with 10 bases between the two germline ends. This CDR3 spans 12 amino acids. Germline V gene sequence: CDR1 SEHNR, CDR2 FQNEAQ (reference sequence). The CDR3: CASSSAAAEQYF. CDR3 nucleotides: TGTGCCAGCAGCTCCGCGGCGGCCGAGCAGTACTTC.

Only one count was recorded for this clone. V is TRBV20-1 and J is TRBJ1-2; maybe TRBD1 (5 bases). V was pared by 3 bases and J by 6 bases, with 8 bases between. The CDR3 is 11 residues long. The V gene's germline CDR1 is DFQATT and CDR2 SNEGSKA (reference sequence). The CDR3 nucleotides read TGCAGTGCTAGTGGGGGGGATGGCTACACCTTC. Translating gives CSASGGDGYTF.

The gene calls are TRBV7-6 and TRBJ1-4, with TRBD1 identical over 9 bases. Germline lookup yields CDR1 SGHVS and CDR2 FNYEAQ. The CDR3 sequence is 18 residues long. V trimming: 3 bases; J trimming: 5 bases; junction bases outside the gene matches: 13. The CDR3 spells CASSFGRTGGRGNEKLFF. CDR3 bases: TGTGCCAGCAGCTTCGGACGAACAGGGGGCCGGGGAAATGAAAAACTGTTTTTT.

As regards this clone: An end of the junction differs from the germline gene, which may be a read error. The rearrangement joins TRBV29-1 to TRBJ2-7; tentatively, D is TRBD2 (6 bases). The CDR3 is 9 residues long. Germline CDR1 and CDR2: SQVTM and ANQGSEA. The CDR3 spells CSGKRTTLF. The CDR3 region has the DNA TGCAGCGGAAAGCGGACTACACTCTTC.

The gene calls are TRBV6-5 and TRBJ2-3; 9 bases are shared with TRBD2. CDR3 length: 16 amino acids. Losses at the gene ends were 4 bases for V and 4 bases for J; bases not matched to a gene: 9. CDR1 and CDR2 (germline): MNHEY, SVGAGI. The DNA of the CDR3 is TGTGCCAGCAGTTCCCCGGGTAGCGGGAGAGCAGATACGCAGTATTTT. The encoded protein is CASSSPGSGRADTQYF.